The 20 T cell receptor beta chains in this list originate from one sample, sequenced in a study of patients and donors after allogeneic stem cell transplantation. TCRdb called the RT-PCR reads again in MiXCR, with one record for every CDR3 protein. The sample holds roughly 230,000 distinct CDR3 sequences, about 14% seen once. The sequenced sample was blood, either unsorted or a sorted T cell fraction (not recorded which). Receptors originate from a human donor who was either an allogeneic HSCT recipient or a stem cell or donor lymphocyte infusion donor (not recorded which). It is not recorded whose cells these are; they may come from a transplant donor.

The chain joins TRBV5-1 to TRBJ1-1; no clear D gene. The CDR3 length is 14 residues. Per germline, CDR1 SGHRS and CDR2 YFSETQ. Trimming shortened V by 0 bases and J by 1 base, and 7 bases separated the two germline ends. DNA of the CDR3: TGCGCCAGCAGCTTGGGAGGAGCGAACACTGAAGCTTTCTTT. This encodes CASSLGGANTEAFF.

This clonotype was counted many times. This chain links TRBV15 with TRBJ2-7; D possibly uses TRBD1 or TRBD2 (5 bases each). Germline V gene data show CDR1 as LNHNV and CDR2 as YYDKDF (reference sequence). The CDR3 loop spans 16 amino acids. The V and J ends lost 0 bases and 2 bases respectively, with 14 bases between them. CDR3 bases: TGTGCCACCAGCAGAGATCGGGGTGGGGGTACCTACGAGCAGTACTTC. It specifies CATSRDRGGGTYEQYF.

This clonotype occurred many times. At one boundary the junction diverges from the germline segment, which might be a read error. The rearrangement uses TRBV7-7 and TRBJ1-1; D unclear. The germline gives CDR1 SSHAT, CDR2 FNYEAQ (reference sequence). The CDR3 is 16 residues long. CDR3 protein: CASSLRFVPGNTEAFF. The CDR3 DNA reads TGTGCTAGCAGCTTACGATTCGTCCCGGGGAACACTGAAGCTTTCTTT.

In this sample, this clonotype turned up a few times. CDR3: CASSQGELEAFF. The CDR3 nucleotides read TGTGCCAGCAGCCAAGGGGAGCTTGAAGCTTTCTTT. The V and J genes are TRBV3-1 and TRBJ1-1; D is unclear. Trimming took 1 base from V and 7 from J, leaving 7 bases between them. CDR3 length: 12 residues. Per germline, CDR1 LGHDT and CDR2 YNNKEL (reference sequence).

A few counts support this clonotype. The gene calls are TRBV24-1 and TRBJ2-3; no definite D call. Germline V gene lookup returns CDR1 KGHDR and CDR2 SFDVKD. V lost 3 bases to trimming and J lost 2 bases, with 5 bases between them. CDR3 length: 13 residues. The CDR3 nucleotides read TGTGCCACCAGTGATGACAACACAGATACGCAGTATTTT. It translates to CATSDDNTDTQYF.

The chain has TRBV11-3 and TRBJ2-3; D remains ambiguous. The V end lost 0 bases, the J end lost 6 bases, and 4 bases lay between the germline ends. This CDR3 region has 12 residues. CDR1 and CDR2 from the germline V gene are SGHNT and YENEEA. This CDR3 is CASSLDHDTQYF. DNA for the CDR3: TGTGCCAGCAGCTTAGATCACGATACGCAGTATTTT.

The chain uses TRBV28 and TRBJ2-7; 9 bases align to TRBD1. The CDR3 runs 13 residues. Germline CDR1 is MDHEN and CDR2 is SYDVKM. The V segment lost 5 bases and the J segment 7 bases; nucleotides outside the gene matches: 6. The CDR3 is CASSTQGAGEQYF. CDR3 DNA: TGTGCCAGCAGTACACAGGGGGCCGGTGAGCAGTACTTC. Full variable domain (remainder filled in from reference TRBV28 and TRBJ2-7): DVKVTQSSRYLVKRTGEKVFLECVQDMDHENMFWYRQDPGLGLRLIYFSYDVKMKEKGDIPEGYSVSREKKERFSLILESASTNQTSMYLCASSTQGAGEQYFGPGTRLTVT.

This clonotype was observed many times. This chain joins TRBV29-1 and TRBJ1-2, with D tentatively TRBD1 (6 bases). The CDR3 covers 13 residues. In germline, CDR1 is SQVTM, CDR2 ANQGSEA. The V gene lost 0 bases and the J gene lost 8 bases, with 13 bases spanning the gap. The CDR3 bases are TGCAGCGTTGAAGATGCAACAGGGAGCGGCTACACCTTC. Translated: CSVEDATGSGYTF.

This clonotype occurred many times. The chain employs TRBV7-3 and TRBJ2-6, with D maybe TRBD1 (6 bases). The ends were cut back, 2 bases at V and 3 bases at J, with 8 bases in the middle. Germline assignment: CDR1 SGHTA and CDR2 FQGTGA. The CDR3 has 15 amino acids. This CDR3 is CASSLGGGGANVLTF. In DNA form, the CDR3 reads TGTGCCAGCAGCTTAGGGGGCGGTGGGGCCAACGTCCTGACTTTC.

This clonotype has only a few counts. Mismatch with germline at one junction end may stem from a read error. The chain uses TRBV5-1 and TRBJ2-2; TRBD2 is a possible D gene (5 bases). Per germline, CDR1 SGHRS and CDR2 YFSETQ. This CDR3 has 13 residues. Here the CDR3 reads CASSDINTGVLFF. The CDR3 DNA reads as TGCGCCAGCTCCGACATTAACACCGGGGTGCTGTTTTTT. Full variable domain (outside the CDR3, taken from reference TRBV5-1 and TRBJ2-2): KAGVTQTPRYLIKTRGQQVTLSCSPISGHRSVSWYQQTPGQGLQFLFEYFSETQRNKGNFPGRFSGRQFSNSRSEMNVSTLELGDSALYLCASSDINTGVLFFGEGSRLTVL.

This chain joins TRBV5-4 and TRBJ2-3, with 11 positions matching TRBD2. There are 15 residues in the CDR3. CDR1 is SGHNT and CDR2 is YYREEE in the germline V gene (reference sequence). The junction had 5 bases not matched to a gene; V was cut back by 3 bases and J by 5 bases. The CDR3 DNA follows: TGTGCCAGCAGCTCCGGAACTAGCGGGGGAGATACGCAGTATTTT. Its protein is CASSSGTSGGDTQYF.

The chain has TRBV20-1 and TRBJ2-1; 7 bases match TRBD2. Germline loops: CDR1 DFQATT, CDR2 SNEGSKA (reference sequence). This CDR3 region has 14 residues. Trimming cost V 7 bases and J 3 bases; bases outside gene matches: 9. CDR3 sequence (DNA): TGCAGTGGCCATACGGGACTACACTACAATGAGCAGTTCTTC. Protein: CSGHTGLHYNEQFF.

This clonotype was seen only a few times. CDR3 nucleotides: TGTGCCAGCACCGAGGGGTTCGAGCAGTACTTC. It encodes CASTEGFEQYF. The chain joins TRBV2 to TRBJ2-7; D possibly uses TRBD1 or TRBD2 (5 bases each). The CDR3 has 11 residues. Germline CDR1 SNHLY, CDR2 FYNNEI. V lost 7 bases, J lost 6 bases, and 10 bases lay in between.

The V call is TRBV6-5, the J call TRBJ1-4; unclear D gene. Germline V CDR1 and CDR2: MNHEY, SVGAGI. V was cut by 0 bases and J by 5 bases, with 13 bases left in between. The CDR3 sequence is 16 residues long. CDR3 sequence: CASSYSVNSLNEKLFF. CDR3 sequence (DNA): TGTGCCAGCAGTTACTCCGTAAACAGCCTCAATGAAAAACTGTTTTTT.

This clonotype was observed a handful of times. The gene calls are TRBV20-1 and TRBJ2-3; either TRBD1 or TRBD2 may fit D (5 bases each). The germline V gene has CDR1 DFQATT and CDR2 SNEGSKA (reference sequence). V dropped 7 bases and J dropped 1 base, with 9 bases sitting between them. The CDR3 totals 12 residues. The CDR3 sequence is CSVGEGTDTQYF. CDR3 coding DNA: TGCAGTGTGGGGGAAGGCACAGATACGCAGTATTTT.

The count of this clonotype is one. The chain uses TRBV7-3 and TRBJ1-6, with D tentatively TRBD1 (6 bases). CDR1 SGHTA and CDR2 FQGTGA come from the germline V gene. Trimming took off 5 bases at V and 13 bases at J, with 12 bases between the two ends. This CDR3 has 12 residues. The CDR3 nucleotides are TGTGCCAGCAGCACGGACAGCAGCCCCCTCCACTTT. Translated: CASSTDSSPLHF.

This chain links TRBV19 with TRBJ2-1; D may match TRBD1 or TRBD2 (5 bases each). V shed 4 bases and J shed 10 bases, with 17 bases lying between them. Germline V gene lookup returns CDR1 LNHDA and CDR2 SQIVND (reference sequence). CDR3 length equals 14 residues. CDR3 amino acids: CASSTLTGTSEQFF. CDR3 coding DNA: TGTGCCAGTAGTACTCTTACCGGGACCTCGGAGCAGTTCTTC.

This clonotype was counted only a few times. The chain joins TRBV12-3 or TRBV12-4 to TRBJ2-3; D uncertain. The CDR3 loop spans 12 amino acids. V was trimmed by 8 bases and J by 1 base, leaving 7 bases between them. The CDR3 is CASRVGTDTQYF. The CDR3 nucleotides are TGTGCCAGCCGAGTCGGCACAGATACGCAGTATTTT.

The V and J genes are TRBV4-3 and TRBJ1-2; 10 bases match TRBD1. V gave up 3 bases and J gave up 4 bases; unmatched junction bases: 8. Germline V CDR1 and CDR2: LGHNA, YSLEER. This CDR3 spans 16 amino acids. In DNA, the CDR3 is TGCGCCAGCAGCCAGGGAGGGACAGGGGACTTCTATGGCTACACCTTC. Protein sequence: CASSQGGTGDFYGYTF.

This sequence joins TRBV6-1 and TRBJ1-6; TRBD1 is a possible D gene (6 bases). V gave up 4 bases and J gave up 0 bases, with 16 bases separating them. Germline V gene data show CDR1 as MNHNS and CDR2 as SASEGT. This CDR3 spans 18 amino acids. The CDR3 bases are TGTGCCAGCAGTGTTGACAGGATCGGGAGCTCCTATAATTCACCCCTCCACTTT. Translating gives CASSVDRIGSSYNSPLHF.